The rows below give T cell receptor beta chains drawn from one sample of a study of CD8+ T cells in alopecia areata. Sequenced by immunoSEQ multiplex PCR; TCRdb stores in-frame clones only, minus some. The sample contains 37,000 or so clones, around 57% of which appear only once. The sequencing input was CD4+ Tregs sorted from blood. Receptors originate from a human donor with alopecia areata. CDR3s include the opening cysteine and the closing phenylalanine or tryptophan. The D gene is left open where the match is weak. Not all rows give a size; the values are once, few, many and, for expanded clones, a class.

NA,TRBJ2-2,TRBV5-1,NA,CASSPARGGVGELFF,TGCGCCAGCAGCCCGGCCAGGGGTGGTGTCGGGGAGCTGTTTTTT
NA,TRBJ1-1,TRBV14,NA,CASRYGETEAFF,TGTGCCAGCAGGTACGGGGAAACTGAAGCTTTCTTT
NA,TRBJ2-7,TRBV28,few,CASKTPVPYEQYF,TGTGCCAGCAAAACCCCCGTGCCCTACGAGCAGTACTTC
NA,TRBJ2-5,TRBV18,few,CASSPGPSRSETQYF,TGTGCCAGCTCCCCGGGACCCTCGAGGAGTGAGACCCAGTACTTC
NA,TRBJ2-2,TRBV4-3,few,CASSQDAGTFTGELFF,TGCGCCAGCAGCCAAGACGCCGGGACATTCACCGGGGAGCTGTTTTTT
NA,TRBJ2-2,TRBV19,NA,CASKKVASTGELFF,TGTGCCAGTAAGAAGGTGGCGAGCACCGGGGAGCTGTTTTTT
NA,TRBJ1-4,TRBV7-8,NA,CASSRGWWGATNEKLFF,TGTGCCAGCAGCCGCGGTTGGTGGGGAGCAACTAATGAAAAACTGTTTTTT
NA,TRBJ2-5,TRBV19,NA,CASSTRGTQYF,TGTGCCAGTAGTACGCGGGGGACCCAGTACTTC
NA,TRBJ2-1,TRBV27,NA,CASSRPGVGMNEQFF,TGTGCCAGCAGCCGTCCCGGGGTGGGTATGAATGAGCAGTTCTTC
NA,TRBJ1-2,TRBV13,NA,CASSLAPRQIYGYTF,TGTGCCAGCAGCTTAGCCCCCCGGCAAATCTATGGCTACACCTTC
NA,TRBJ1-1,TRBV19,NA,CASTFKGGSNEAFF,TGTGCCAGTACCTTTAAAGGAGGAAGTAATGAAGCTTTCTTT
TRBD1,TRBJ1-2,TRBV7-9,NA,CASSYGTGGMWSYGYTF,TGTGCCAGCAGCTATGGGACAGGGGGCATGTGGAGCTATGGCTACACCTTC
TRBD2,TRBJ2-7,TRBV5-1,NA,CASSLGGGGRTPYEQYF,TGCGCCAGCAGCTTGGGCGGCGGGGGGCGTACCCCCTACGAGCAGTACTTC
TRBD2,TRBJ2-3,TRBV5-1,NA,CASSSVAGTRTDTQYF,TGCGCCAGCAGCTCAGTAGCGGGGACCCGCACAGATACGCAGTATTTT
TRBD1,TRBJ1-4,TRBV29-1,few,CSVEEDRGYEKLFF,TGCAGCGTTGAAGAGGACAGGGGGTATGAAAAACTGTTTTTT
TRBD1,TRBJ2-7,TRBV7-9,once,CASSSQPRRDRAYEQYF,TGTGCCAGCAGCTCCCAACCCCGCCGGGACAGAGCCTACGAGCAGTACTTC
NA,TRBJ2-5,TRBV7-5,NA,CARSPWTAYQETQYF,TGTGCCAGAAGCCCTTGGACAGCGTACCAAGAGACCCAGTACTTC
NA,TRBJ2-1,TRBV5-1,NA,CASSPTVGFEEQFF,TGCGCCAGCAGCCCTACGGTGGGGTTTGAGGAGCAGTTCTTC
NA,TRBJ2-3,TRBV4-2,NA,CASSQDLGTQYF,TGTGCCAGCAGCCAAGATCTTGGTACGCAGTATTTT
NA,TRBJ1-2,TRBV7-2,NA,CASSLQGGFAGYTF,TGTGCCAGCAGCTTACAGGGTGGGTTTGCTGGCTACACCTTC
NA,TRBJ1-2,TRBV5-1,NA,CASSSSGYYGYTF,TGCGCCAGCAGCTCTTCGGGATACTATGGCTACACCTTC
NA,TRBJ1-1,TRBV7-9,NA,CASSLVGGYITEAFF,TGTGCCAGCAGCTTAGTAGGGGGATACATCACTGAAGCTTTCTTT
NA,TRBJ1-2,TRBV5-1,NA,CASSLATGSNYGYTF,TGCGCCAGCAGCTTGGCCACGGGCTCTAACTATGGCTACACCTTC
TRBD2,TRBJ2-3,TRBV5-4,NA,CASSFVSGSLTDTQYF,TGTGCCAGCAGCTTTGTTAGCGGGAGTCTCACAGATACGCAGTATTTT
NA,TRBJ1-1,TRBV6-6,few,CASSYHPTPAFF,TGTGCCAGCAGTTATCACCCCACCCCAGCTTTCTTT
NA,TRBJ2-2,TRBV7-2,NA,CASSPSWGRNTGELFF,TGTGCCAGCAGCCCGTCCTGGGGTCGGAACACCGGGGAGCTGTTTTTT
NA,TRBJ2-3,TRBV5-1,NA,CASRRRVVSSTDTQYF,TGCGCCAGCCGTAGGCGGGTAGTCTCCAGCACAGATACGCAGTATTTT
NA,TRBJ2-6,TRBV29-1,medium-sized,CSVQTQGSGANVLTF,TGCAGCGTCCAAACCCAGGGCTCCGGGGCCAACGTCCTGACTTTC
NA,TRBJ2-2,TRBV7-9,NA,CASSLRDPRAGELFF,TGTGCCAGCAGCTTACGGGACCCCCGAGCCGGGGAGCTGTTTTTT
TRBD1,TRBJ2-1,TRBV7-9,NA,CASNSVQGASNEQFF,TGTGCCAGCAACTCAGTACAGGGGGCTTCCAATGAGCAGTTCTTC
TRBD1,TRBJ1-1,TRBV7-9,NA,CASSAQGTLVITEAFF,TGTGCCAGCAGCGCACAGGGGACTTTAGTCATCACTGAAGCTTTCTTT
NA,TRBJ2-3,TRBV18,NA,CASSPRVSDTQYF,TGTGCCAGCTCACCACGGGTCTCAGATACGCAGTATTTT
NA,TRBJ1-1,TRBV7-3,NA,CASSPGQANTEAFF,TGTGCCAGCAGCCCCGGGCAGGCGAACACTGAAGCTTTCTTT
NA,TRBJ2-2,TRBV5-1,NA,CASSFNIEGGTGELFF,TGCGCCAGCAGCTTTAATATAGAGGGAGGTACCGGGGAGCTGTTTTTT
NA,TRBJ1-6,TRBV7-8,NA,CASSLVWGAPYNSPLHF,TGTGCCAGCAGCTTAGTTTGGGGGGCCCCCTATAATTCACCCCTCCACTTT
NA,TRBJ1-2,TRBV4-1,NA,CASSQVEGQGYGYTF,TGCGCCAGCAGCCAAGTTGAGGGGCAAGGCTATGGCTACACCTTC
TRBD2,TRBJ2-5,TRBV7-9,NA,CASSLRSASGGAQETQYF,TGTGCCAGCAGCTTAAGATCGGCTAGCGGGGGGGCACAAGAGACCCAGTACTTC
TRBD1,TRBJ2-7,TRBV5-1,few,CASSVQPGQDYEQYF,TGCGCCAGCAGCGTACAACCGGGACAGGACTACGAGCAGTACTTC
TRBD2,TRBJ2-1,TRBV7-8,few,CASILGTSGYNEQFF,TGTGCCAGCATCCTCGGGACTAGCGGATACAATGAGCAGTTCTTC
NA,TRBJ2-6,TRBV4-3,NA,CASSPNLGYSGANVLTF,TGCGCCAGCAGCCCGAATTTGGGGTACTCTGGGGCCAACGTCCTGACTTTC
TRBD2,TRBJ2-1,TRBV7-2,NA,CASSYPSGSGGNEQFF,TGTGCCAGCAGCTACCCTAGCGGGAGCGGAGGGAATGAGCAGTTCTTC